This T cell receptor beta chain emerged from a study of cytomegalovirus exposure and HLA in healthy donors (dated by TCRdb to about 2017). Looking at the study overall: According to an earlier analysis of 550 to 750 of the donors, about 179 million T cells yielded 120 million or so unique TCR beta sequences and about 300 Gb of sequence data. An early release covering roughly 640 HLA-typed donors comprised 250 to 350 gigabases of sequencing data and around 80 million unique TCR sequences. Among the roughly 400 genotyped donors, around 81% belonged to the genetic ancestry cluster associated with self-reported Caucasian donors. The study was designed to test whether signatures of past pathogen exposure could be identified by cataloging public T cell receptors. Using immunosequencing, the study profiled T cell repertoires from fewer than 700 subjects and related those repertoires to cytomegalovirus serostatus. In addition to the first cohort of hundreds of subjects, a separate validation cohort of approximately 130 different subjects was used. High-throughput TCR immunosequencing, statistical association of individual TCRs with disease status, and machine learning were combined to predict cytomegalovirus infection status. To study patterns of TCR occurrence, a later analysis re-analyzed previously published TCR beta repertoires from several hundred donors and added high-resolution HLA genotyping. Rather than drawing on any new phenotypic data, the later analysis identified candidate immune exposures from TCR beta sequences and the way those sequences occurred across donors. An earlier analysis of fewer than 750 of the donors used high-throughput TCR beta sequencing to judge whether each TCR beta V gene segment behaved as functional or pseudogenic. Donor age, sex, ethnicity and CMV serostatus were compiled alongside the repertoire data. A later genetic analysis used genome-wide SNP genotypes for about three fifths of the 666 donors, treating that subset as a discovery cohort. Every discovery cohort repertoire had been produced on one sequencing platform. HLA typing included class I and class II loci at four-digit resolution. The number of donors typed differed by locus, with 629-630 for A, B, C, DRB1 and DQB1, 522 for DQA1, 606 for DPA1, and roughly 450 for DPB1. Roughly 5 DR-DQ haplotypes were handled as single units for association and clustering, since linkage in the cohort was strong. Across 300 to 400 genotyped donors of the cohort, an average of roughly 200,000 unique TCR beta nucleotide sequences per donor were sequenced, and roughly 20% of those sequences were non-productive. The paper's findings and limits, for the study overall: Across donors, most TCR sequences were observed very rarely, whereas some public TCRs were present in many individuals. It was suggested by the authors that the approach could potentially be generalized to other disease states and immunological phenotypes. According to a later genetic analysis, donors in an Asian-associated ancestry cluster had fewer N-insertions in productive TCRs than the approximately 630-donor mean. Immune exposure information for the cohort was limited to CMV serostatus. This cohort had only TCR beta chains sequenced, and the lack of alpha or paired-chain data limited which features could be detected. The presence/absence analyses assumed that sequencing depth was roughly uniform across donors, and that assumption may not be true. In an earlier analysis of around 600 of the donors, most TCR beta V segments appeared in productive rearrangements about 87% or about 30% of the time, broadly matching IMGT annotations. Because counts were too low, more than 15 rarely observed V segments, including chromosome 9 orphons, were left out of the earlier analysis of a few hundred of the donors. In a later analysis, HLA-associated TCR beta chains were found to be more clonally expanded and to have lower generation probabilities than equally common non-associated chains. A later analysis associated about 17,000 TCR beta sequences with specific HLA alleles at a false discovery rate of 0.05. A further reported finding was that TCR beta sequences accurately predicted the HLA-A and HLA-B alleles for most subjects in the first cohort. A later genetic analysis associated a missense DCLRE1C variant with V-gene and J-gene trimming of TCR beta chains, and an independent cohort replicated the association. In both the original and validation cohorts, the classifier was reported to diagnose cytomegalovirus status with high specificity and sensitivity. In a later analysis, the rate of TCR association differed among HLA loci, with DRB1 alleles having the most associated TCRs and HLA-C alleles having the fewest. In a later analysis, most CMV-associated TCR beta chains were found to appear HLA-restricted, with HLA associations seemingly driven largely by CMV exposure. In a later analysis, several top co-occurrence clusters were reported to appear linked to parvovirus B19, influenza, CMV and Epstein-Barr virus. In vitro tests confirmed that a few of the cytomegalovirus-associated TCR beta chains recognize cytomegalovirus antigens. HLA typing was unavailable for some donors at each locus, so association tests used only the typed subset. Strong co-occurrence of HLA alleles, especially DR and DQ, made assigning TCR associations to individual alleles difficult. Because the 87-base-pair reads could not distinguish some IMGT-functional V segments, including TRBV6-2 and TRBV6-3, those segments were excluded. A group of highly shared sequence variants was considered likely to be a technical artifact of the sequencing pipeline. Linkage disequilibrium might explain the correlated functional status among segregating V segments, but an unknown experimental factor could not be excluded. The study listed 150 to 200 TCR beta chains as associated with cytomegalovirus.

Of note for this clone: Its cognate antigen has yet to be identified. Base qualities are not provided; no much larger clone lies one nucleotide away.

In total, 600 or so healthy bone marrow donors made up the cohort. All cohort members were sampled while nominally healthy, although unrecorded immune exposures were likely present. The donor tested CMV seronegative and was one of the 352 seronegative cohort members. Each donor provided a peripheral blood sample, and peripheral blood mononuclear cells were used for TCR beta sequencing. The Qiagen DNeasy Blood Extraction Kit was used to extract genomic DNA from the blood cell samples. The library was produced with the immunoSEQ multiplex PCR assay. For the multiplex PCR, a mixture combining 60 forward primers for TCR Vbeta segments and 13 reverse primers for TCR Jbeta segments was used. A multiplex PCR assay on genomic DNA amplified the CDR3 region of rearranged TCR beta genes. The Illumina HiSeq System was used to sequence the amplified TCR beta libraries as 87-base-pair reads. In the original analysis: A later analysis counted about 76 million unique TCR beta chains across the 640 or so repertoires, and some 11 million of these chains were shared by at least two donors. A nearest-neighbor algorithm error-corrected the raw reads and collapsed the reads into unique sequences, merging closely related sequences to remove PCR and sequencing errors. Alignment of CDR3 sequences to IMGT reference sequences was used to assign V, D and J gene segments. For a sequence to be retained, a match of at least six nucleotides to both a V gene segment and a J gene segment was required. A rearrangement counted as productive if the CDR3 had no stop codons and remained in frame with V and J, and every other rearrangement counted as non-productive. CDR3 was defined according to IMGT convention as the region running from the second conserved V-encoded cysteine to the conserved J-encoded phenylalanine. Sequences without an unambiguous match to a single V gene segment were excluded from the earlier analysis of a few hundred of the donors. An earlier analysis of just under 600 of the donors called V segments functional above 56.7% productive rearrangements and segregating when the between-donor standard deviation exceeded 5%. To diagnose cytomegalovirus status from the catalog of TCR beta chain sequences, a statistical classification framework was built. A later analysis assigned V and J genes by comparing TCR nucleotide sequences with IMGT/GENE-DB human TR gene sequences. In a later analysis, CDR3 sequences and most-parsimonious VDJ recombination scenarios were assigned using the TCRdist pipeline. In a later analysis, every TCR beta chain was defined by the combination of its CDR3 amino acid sequence and its V-gene family, and reads without a unique V-gene family were dropped. In a later analysis, around 600 highly shared, low-generation-probability nucleotide sequences were removed to address suspected cross-contamination and a sequencing artifact. A later analysis calculated a clonal expansion index for each public chain from normalized within-repertoire ranks of inferred template counts. In a later analysis, generation probabilities were computed using a VDJ recombination model fitted to out-of-frame rearrangements, and the results were checked against IGoR. Hypergeometric tests were used in a later analysis to score TCR-TCR, TCR-HLA and TCR-CMV co-occurrence, with a repertoire-size bias correction applied to the TCR pairs. False discovery rates were estimated in a later analysis by permuting HLA or CMV assignments 20 times. In a later analysis, co-occurring TCRs were grouped using DBSCAN, and TCRdist sequence similarity was added for clustering within HLA-allele-positive subsets. Repertoires with fewer than 30,000 or more than 120,000 public chains, plus five repertoires with anomalous nucleotide sharing, were excluded from co-occurrence clustering. The immuneACCESS repertoire file appears here via TCRdb, limited to in-frame rearrangements. These files lack a portion of the clones; in checked studies, under half of the deficit traces to unresolved V genes, and the cause of the others is not known. That table is the source of V, J and clone size, and D and trimming were worked out from the DNA. Within this sample are more than 110,000 clones, with 60% to 80% of them counted one time only. Of the sample, about 5.3% is held by the ten largest clones.

CDR1 is given as SQVTM and CDR2 as ANQGSEA, both from the germline V gene. Including cysteine and phenylalanine, the CDR3 has 14 amino acids. Only the CDR3 portion is preserved as DNA: 42 bases, with reading frame beginning at the first base. V gives up 4 bases and J gives up 3 bases, and the segment between their germline ends measures 16 bases. This sequence originates from a woman aged 45-60 years in good health and CMV-seronegative. The source material was PBMCs. The chain joins TRBV29-1 to TRBJ2-7; no confident D gene assignment can be made. The CDR3 has the sequence CSVVSQEQYYEQYF. The sequence in DNA is TGCAGCGTTGTTTCGCAGGAACAGTACTACGAGCAGTACTTC.